The present entry profiles one T cell receptor beta chain with its context. Its binding antigen is unknown. No per-base quality is available; no much larger clone lies one base away. This entry comes from a study of long-term antiretroviral therapy in people with HIV (dated by TCRdb to the early 2020s). Regarding the study in general: Collection of the earliest samples took place about a decade ahead of the 2015 WHO recommendation for immediate ART, at a time when ART was typically delayed until CD4 counts fell. Whether ART initiation and durable HIV suppression were associated with changes in peripheral blood TRB repertoire composition and diversity was tested in a retrospective serial study. Test extractions of a monoclonal T-cell line alongside some 36 polyclonal samples showed no cross-contamination during QIAcube processing. A total of around 190 cryopreserved PBMC samples came from a few dozen adults with confirmed HIV infection and were collected serially over a mean of about six years (range 1-12). Among the 30 to 35 participants with HIV, around ten were female.

CDR1 and CDR2 are read off the germline V gene as SGHRS and YFSETQ. The CDR3 runs 16 residues from the cysteine to the phenylalanine. Solely the CDR3 DNA is kept, with 48 bases framed from the first base. Trimming takes 0 bases from V and 2 bases from J, and the germline ends sit 9 bases apart. Participants were included only if at least one PBMC sample before ART initiation and at least two post-ART samples were available. Treatment was received in the United States of America by all participants with HIV. Before DNA extraction, cryopreserved samples of roughly 0.9-11 million PBMC were thawed and washed. At the time of the earliest PBMC sample, participants with HIV were aged between roughly 20 and 55 years. Per participant, PBMC samples came from 1-4 timepoints prior to ART initiation and 2-8 timepoints following ART initiation, for a median of 7 samples. Serial HIV viral load, CD4+ T-cell count, ART history and demographic data were obtained for every participant. Genomic DNA was extracted from unsorted PBMC with a Qiagen kit on a QIAcube, processed in batches of 12 samples.

The immunoSEQ hsTCRB v3.0 assay was used at survey level resolution to sequence the TRB variable region. TRB sequencing targeted a depth of roughly 35,000-55,000 T-cell genomes per sample. An Illumina MiSeq with a v3 150-cycle kit was used to sequence the pooled TRB libraries. In the authors' own workflow: Repertoire analysis ran in R within a reproducible Nextflow workflow covering QC, data transformation and analysis. LymphoSeq2, an R package for exploring AIRR-Seq data, was used to implement custom analyses. Four samples yielding fewer than 5000 total TRB sequences were excluded, leaving approximately 200 analyzed HIV repertoires. Among the approximately 180 HIV repertoires that were kept, roughly 58 were collected before ART initiation and over 120 were collected after ART initiation. Repertoires were downsampled to 5000 TRB nucleotide sequences, with summary statistics averaged over 100 downsampling iterations. The analysis kept only TRB sequences whose CDR3 regions were at least seven amino acids long. Two measures captured diversity: a Shannon entropy-derived clonality score and the Gini coefficient. Repertoire networks linked the top 5000 CDR3 amino acid sequences whenever two sequences differed by an edit distance of one. Antigen specificity groups and MHC restriction were predicted for TRB CDR3 amino acid sequences with GLIPH2. CDR3 amino acid sequences were matched against VDJdb and McPAS-TCR to flag known CMV, EBV, HIV or tissue antigen associations. Pre-ART, post-ART and control groups were compared with Wilcoxon signed-rank tests and Holm-Bonferroni correction. Not all clones reach the TCRdb copy of this immuneACCESS table, which keeps in-frame sequences only. Checked studies attribute under half of the gap to unresolved V genes and leave the rest unexplained. V and J calls and clone size are as listed in that table; D and trimming were resolved from the DNA. The sample table records over 25,000 clones; roughly four fifths of these occur just once. The top ten constitute around 10% of the sample.

Paper-wide results and their limitations: CDR3 length ranges in HIV repertoires were narrower than in controls, and network structure suggested an antigen-experienced repertoire with only a slight naive shift after ART. Limited PBMC availability meant only the TCR beta chain was sequenced, without alpha chain pairing. Because cell numbers in pre-ART samples were limited, unsorted PBMC were profiled instead of sorted CD4+ and CD8+ T cells. Starting ART was linked to a significant rise in TRB diversity, yet even with long-term ART the diversity remained significantly lower than in transplant donor controls. The samples span the years 2004 to 2017, and the ART regimens used at that time may not be as effective as current regimens. Inferences about post-ART repertoire changes were limited because no data were available on ART adherence, viral resistance or therapy changes. The repertoire was dominated across all time points by expanded TRB clones identified before ART initiation, although this dominance was seen to fluctuate and to decrease in many PLHIV after ART.

The V and J genes are TRBV5-1 and TRBJ1-6; a tentative D match to TRBD1 spans 5 bases. The clonotype was recovered from a man between 18 and 35 years old with HIV. The sample consisted of unsorted PBMCs, taken 0.8 years before starting antiretroviral therapy. The bases read TGCGCCAGCAGCTTGGCCGGGACTACCTATAATTCACCCCTCCACTTT. It translates to CASSLAGTTYNSPLHF.